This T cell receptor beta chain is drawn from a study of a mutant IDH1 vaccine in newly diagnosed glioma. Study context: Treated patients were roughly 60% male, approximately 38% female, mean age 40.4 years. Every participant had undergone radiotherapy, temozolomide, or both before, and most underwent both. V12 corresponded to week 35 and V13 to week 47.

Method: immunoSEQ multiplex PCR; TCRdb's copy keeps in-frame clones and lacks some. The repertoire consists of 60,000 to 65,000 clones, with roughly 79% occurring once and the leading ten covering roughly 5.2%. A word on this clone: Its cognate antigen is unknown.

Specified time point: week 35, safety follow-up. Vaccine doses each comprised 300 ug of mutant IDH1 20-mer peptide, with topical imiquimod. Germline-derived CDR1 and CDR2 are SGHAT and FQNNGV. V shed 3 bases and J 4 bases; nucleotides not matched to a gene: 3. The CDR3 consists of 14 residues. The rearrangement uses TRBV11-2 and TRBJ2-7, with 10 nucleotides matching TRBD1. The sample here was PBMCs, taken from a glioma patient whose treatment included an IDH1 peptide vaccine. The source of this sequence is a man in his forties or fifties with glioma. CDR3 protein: CASSLTGGGYEQYF. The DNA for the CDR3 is TGTGCCAGCAGCTTGACAGGGGGCGGGTACGAGCAGTACTTC.